These 18 T cell receptor beta chains were sequenced from one sample in a study of blood T cell repertoires in COVID-19. Profiled with immunoSEQ multiplex PCR; TCRdb holds only in-frame clones, not every one. Of approximately 300,000 clones detected, 85% to 90% appear once; the ten largest clones hold over 5%. Sequencing was carried out using peripheral blood. These receptor sequences come from a woman in her forties or fifties with COVID-19, enrolled during active disease.

The gene calls are TRBV15 and TRBJ2-1; 8 positions match TRBD2. Germline lookup yields CDR1 LNHNV and CDR2 YYDKDF (reference sequence). The CDR3 is made up of 21 amino acids. The trim removed 6 bases at V and 0 bases at J, leaving 22 bases unmatched. CDR3 DNA: TGTGCCACCAGGCCCCGGGGGGGGGCGCCCCGAGAAAGGAGCTCCTACAATGAGCAGTTCTTC. This encodes CATRPRGGAPRERSSYNEQFF.

This chain connects TRBV19 to TRBJ1-1, with no clear D. The V end was cut by 0 bases, the J end by 4 bases, with 9 bases between. The V gene's germline CDR1 is LNHDA and CDR2 SQIVND (reference sequence). The CDR3 contains 14 residues. The CDR3 loop reads CASSIEIAPTEAFF. In nucleotides, the CDR3 is TGTGCCAGTAGTATAGAAATAGCCCCCACTGAAGCTTTCTTT.

The V gene is TRBV30, the J gene TRBJ1-2; TRBD1 agrees at 8 bases. The CDR3 runs to 16 residues. Germline V lookup: CDR1 GTSNPN, CDR2 SVGIG (reference sequence). Trimming removed 2 bases from V and 5 bases from J; junction bases left unmatched: 13. CDR3: CAWSNPAGTGVYGYTF. In nucleotides, the CDR3 is TGTGCCTGGAGTAACCCTGCCGGGACAGGAGTTTATGGCTACACCTTC.

The rearrangement joins TRBV3-1 (or the pseudogene TRBV3-2) to TRBJ1-1; D remains unclear. This CDR3 comprises 16 residues. Trimming took 1 base from V and 6 from J, leaving 18 bases between them. Germline V CDR1 and CDR2: LGHDT, YNNKEL (reference sequence). CDR3 DNA: TGTGCCAGCAGCCAAGCTCAGGTGGTGCCATCGGCTGAAGCTTTCTTT. This codes for CASSQAQVVPSAEAFF.

This clone was seen a single time. The gene calls are TRBV6-5 and TRBJ2-7, with 7 bases matching TRBD1. The CDR3 is 15 amino acids. With V trimmed by 5 bases and J by 5 bases, 12 bases remained unmatched. Germline V gene data show CDR1 as MNHEY and CDR2 as SVGAGI. CDR3 sequence (DNA): TGTGCCAGCAGTCGCTCCACAGGGGCAGTAAACGAGCAGTACTTC. Amino acids: CASSRSTGAVNEQYF.

The V and J genes are TRBV5-4 and TRBJ2-7; D is possibly TRBD1 (6 bases). Germline V gene lookup returns CDR1 SGHNT and CDR2 YYREEE (reference sequence). V gave up 4 bases and J gave up 9 bases, with 20 bases separating them. CDR3 length: 14 amino acids. CDR3 nucleotides: TGTGCCAGCAGCCGATCAGGGGTACCTACGAGGCAGTACTTC. Translation: CASSRSGVPTRQYF.

The V call is TRBV3-1 (or the pseudogene TRBV3-2), the J call TRBJ2-1; D gene uncertain. This CDR3 contains 13 residues. Looked up from germline, CDR1 is LGHDT and CDR2 is YNNKEL (reference sequence). Trimming took off 0 bases at V and 15 bases at J, with 15 bases between the two ends. CDR3 bases: TGTGCCAGCAGCCAAGATCCCCTAGGAGTGGGGTTCTTC. Amino acids: CASSQDPLGVGFF.

V gene TRBV11-3 combines with J gene TRBJ2-7; TRBD1 matches at 10 bases. V gave up 4 bases and J gave up 7 bases; unmatched junction bases: 16. The CDR3 extends over 17 amino acids. Germline V gene sequence: CDR1 SGHNT, CDR2 YENEEA. CDR3 residues: CASSSNHRDRGVWEQYF. The CDR3 coding sequence is TGTGCCAGCAGCTCGAATCACCGGGACAGGGGAGTTTGGGAGCAGTACTTC.

The chain links TRBV7-9 to TRBJ1-1; D unresolved. The germline V and J ends were trimmed by 2 bases and 0 bases, with 7 bases remaining between them. Germline V gene sequence: CDR1 SEHNR, CDR2 FQNEAQ (reference sequence). The CDR3 has 14 amino acids. The CDR3 coding sequence is TGTGCCAGCAGCTTACACAGCATGAACACTGAAGCTTTCTTT. Its translation: CASSLHSMNTEAFF.

As regards this clone: Other DNA sequences in the same sample also yield this CDR3. The chain is built from TRBV9 and TRBJ1-2; TRBD1 matches 7 bases. This CDR3 spans 13 amino acids. V shed 0 bases and J 4 bases; nucleotides not matched to a gene: 0. In germline, CDR1 is SGDLS, CDR2 YYNGEE. CDR3 nucleotide sequence: TGTGCCAGCAGCGTAGGACAGGGCTATGGCTACACCTTC. This encodes CASSVGQGYGYTF.

The V gene is TRBV9, the J gene TRBJ2-3; 8 bases match TRBD1. CDR1 SGDLS and CDR2 YYNGEE come from the germline V gene. This CDR3 spans 16 amino acids. The V gene end was trimmed by 5 bases and the J gene end by 2 bases; junction bases not matched to a gene: 10. The CDR3 is CASRTGPGGYTDTQYF. CDR3 coding DNA: TGTGCCAGCAGGACAGGCCCAGGGGGCTACACAGATACGCAGTATTTT.

In this sample, this clone turned up once. This chain connects TRBV11-2 to TRBJ1-5; D remains ambiguous. The CDR3 length is 13 residues. V was clipped by 5 bases and J by 1 base, with 6 bases between them. Germline V lookup: CDR1 SGHAT, CDR2 FQNNGV. The CDR3 sequence is CASSQTSNQPQHF. As DNA, the CDR3 is TGTGCCAGCAGCCAAACAAGCAATCAGCCCCAGCATTTT.

The gene calls are TRBV5-1 and TRBJ1-2, with 7 bases identical to TRBD1. CDR1 SGHRS and CDR2 YFSETQ come from the germline V gene. J gave up 6 bases and V 1 base, and 6 bases lay outside the gene matches. The CDR3 loop spans 14 amino acids. The CDR3 DNA is TGCGCCAGCAGCTTGAATGGGGACAGCAATGGCTACACCTTC. Translated: CASSLNGDSNGYTF.

The genes are TRBV7-2 and TRBJ1-3, with D maybe TRBD1 (5 bases). CDR3 length equals 15 residues. V was cut by 5 bases and J by 0 bases, with 11 bases left in between. CDR1 and CDR2 from the germline V gene are SGHTA and FQGNSA. CDR3 coding DNA: TGTGCCAGCAGCCCCGGGACTTTCTCTGGAAACACCATATATTTT. This gives the protein CASSPGTFSGNTIYF.

This clone was seen only a few times. This chain joins TRBV7-9 and TRBJ1-3; 8 bases are a match to TRBD1. CDR1 is SEHNR, CDR2 FQNEAQ, per germline (reference sequence). The CDR3 extends over 15 amino acids. V dropped 8 bases and J dropped 0; count of bases not matched to a gene: 6. The CDR3 loop is CASGRTGNSGNTIYF. The CDR3, as DNA: TGTGCCAGCGGTCGGACAGGGAACTCTGGAAACACCATATATTTT.

The chain has TRBV15 and TRBJ2-2; perhaps TRBD1 as D (5 bases). V was trimmed by 3 bases and J by 6 bases, leaving 8 bases between them. Germline values: CDR1 LNHNV, CDR2 YYDKDF (reference sequence). The length of the CDR3 is 13 residues. The CDR3 DNA follows: TGTGCCACCAGCAGGACAGACCCCGGGGAGCTGTTTTTT. As protein: CATSRTDPGELFF.

The chain has TRBV7-2 and TRBJ2-7; TRBD2 matches 15 bases. The CDR3 totals 17 residues. Looked up from germline, CDR1 is SGHTA and CDR2 is FQGNSA. Trimming took 3 bases from V and 3 from J; bases not matched to a gene: 6. The CDR3 DNA reads TGTGCCAGCAGCTTGGGGACTAGCGGGAGGATGCACTACGAGCAGTACTTC. This gives the protein CASSLGTSGRMHYEQYF.

This clone showed up just a few times. The chain employs TRBV5-6 and TRBJ1-1, with D possibly matching TRBD1 (5 bases). The CDR3 is made up of 15 amino acids. CDR1 SGHDT and CDR2 YYEEEE come from the germline V gene. Trimming stripped 1 base from V and 0 bases from J, with 10 bases between. The CDR3 sequence: CASSLIGAMNTEAFF. CDR3 DNA: TGTGCCAGCAGCTTGATTGGGGCGATGAACACTGAAGCTTTCTTT.